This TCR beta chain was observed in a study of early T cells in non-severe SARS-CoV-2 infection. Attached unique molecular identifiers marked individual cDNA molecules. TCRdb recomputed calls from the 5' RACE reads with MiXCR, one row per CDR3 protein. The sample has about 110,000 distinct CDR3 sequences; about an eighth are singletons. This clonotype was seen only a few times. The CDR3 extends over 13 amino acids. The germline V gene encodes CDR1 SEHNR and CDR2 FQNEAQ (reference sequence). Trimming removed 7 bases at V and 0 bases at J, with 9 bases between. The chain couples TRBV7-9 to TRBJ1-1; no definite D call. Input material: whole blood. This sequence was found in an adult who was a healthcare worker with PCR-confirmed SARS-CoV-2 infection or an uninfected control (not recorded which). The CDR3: CASTIILNTEAFF. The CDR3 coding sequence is TGTGCCAGCACCATTATTTTGAACACTGAAGCTTTCTTT.